A single T cell receptor (beta chain) is shown here with its context. The sample holds other DNA sequences that translate to the same CDR3. This sample stems from a study of shared clonotypes between healthy human individuals. Some clones are missing from TCRdb's copy, which holds only in-frame ones; the method was immunoSEQ multiplex PCR. The sample yields approximately 2.5 million clones, roughly 92% seen once. The V and J ends lost 9 bases and 4 bases, in that order; junction bases with no gene match: 8. This CDR3 comprises 15 residues. Per germline, CDR1 LNHDA and CDR2 SQIVND (reference sequence).

The V and J genes are TRBV19 and TRBJ2-7; 14 nucleotides line up with TRBD2. The specimen sequenced was naive CD4+ T cells sorted from blood. Described subset: CD45RA+ positively selected. This clonotype originated in a man aged 18 to 30 in good health. CDR3 nucleotide sequence: TGTGCCAGCGGACTAGCGGGAGGCGCGCCTTACGAGCAGTACTTC. Translation: CASGLAGGAPYEQYF. Filled out from reference TRBV19 and TRBJ2-7, the complete variable domain reads DGGITQSPKYLFRKEGQNVTLSCEQNLNHDAMYWYRQDPGQGLRLIYYSQIVNDFQKGDIAEGYSVSREKKESFPLTVTSAQKNPTAFYLCASGLAGGAPYEQYFGPGTRLTVT.